The T cell receptor beta chain described here comes from a study of cytomegalovirus exposure and HLA in healthy donors. General study points: Some TCR beta chains (about 180 of them) were listed as cytomegalovirus-associated. In vitro experiments confirmed that three CMV-associated chains were specific for CMV antigens. Most sequenced TCRs were rare (though some public TCRs occurred in many donors).

This clone was observed a handful of times. Its antigen is as yet unknown. Separate from the approximately 720-subject first cohort was the roughly 120-subject validation cohort, to which the donors belonged. The CDR3 length is 15 residues. Per germline, CDR1 SGHNT and CDR2 YYREEE (reference sequence). V lost 4 bases, J lost 3 bases, and 13 bases lay in between. Assay: immunoSEQ multiplex PCR; the TCRdb copy retains only in-frame clones and omits some. The sample holds about 150,000 clones, about 86% seen once. This sequence was found in a human donor in good health. This chain uses TRBV5-4 with TRBJ2-2; maybe TRBD2 (7 bases). Specimen: PBMCs. The CDR3 DNA reads TGTGCCAGCAGCACCGGAGGGGGGGACACCGGGGAGCTGTTTTTT. Translated: CASSTGGGDTGELFF.